There are many counts of the clone carrying this T cell receptor (beta chain). In TCRdb, the PCR reads were re-called with MiXCR into one record per CDR3 protein. The sample holds hundreds of thousands of distinct CDR3 sequences, about a fifth seen once. V lost 8 bases and J 3 bases, leaving 11 bases between the germline ends. Germline lookup yields CDR1 ENHRY and CDR2 SYGVKD. This CDR3 spans 12 amino acids. These data come from a study of molecular identifiers for immune sequencing clone quantification. This receptor was obtained from a human donor in good health. Some libraries in this study had Jurkat cell RNA spiked in. Sequences were obtained from naive CD8+ T cells from blood, with Jurkat cell RNA spiked in. Specified subset: FACS-sorted CD8+CD4-CCR7+CD45RA+ naive T cells. The V gene is TRBV10-3, the J gene TRBJ2-7, with TRBD1 as a possible D gene (6 bases). CDR3 protein: CAIGDTYYEQYF. CDR3 nucleotide sequence: TGTGCCATCGGGGACACCTACTACGAGCAGTACTTC.